This passage covers 17 T cell receptor beta chains from one sample sequenced in a study of resident and recirculating memory T cells in vitiligo. Clones were read by immunoSEQ multiplex PCR, and TCRdb kept only the in-frame ones, dropping some. The sample yields 65,000 to 80,000 clones, approximately 90% seen once. Sequences were obtained from blood. These receptors all stem from a male donor with vitiligo.

The chain is built from TRBV28 and TRBJ2-5; D is undetermined. Trimming shortened V by 3 bases and J by 5 bases, and 13 bases separated the two germline ends. The CDR3 loop spans 14 amino acids. In germline, CDR1 is MDHEN, CDR2 SYDVKM. In DNA form, the CDR3 reads TGTGCCAGCAGTTTCCCCAGAATGATCGAGACCCAGTACTTC. Translation: CASSFPRMIETQYF.

V gene TRBV6-5 combines with J gene TRBJ1-5, with 8 bases lining up with TRBD1. J lost 7 bases, V lost 0 bases, and 5 bases had no gene match. Germline-derived CDR1 and CDR2 are MNHEY and SVGAGI. The CDR3 consists of 15 residues. CDR3 DNA sequence: TGTGCCAGCAGTTACTCCTGGACAGGGAGGCAGCCCCAGCATTTT. As protein: CASSYSWTGRQPQHF.

The V call is TRBV14, the J call TRBJ2-7, with 8 bases that match TRBD2. The CDR3 consists of 15 residues. Germline CDR1 reads SGHDN; CDR2 reads FVKESK. With V trimmed by 1 base and J by 4 bases, 6 bases remained unmatched. CDR3 region: CASSQVGRDMYEQYF. CDR3 DNA: TGTGCCAGCAGCCAAGTCGGGAGGGACATGTACGAGCAGTACTTC.

The chain has TRBV28 and TRBJ1-4; a weak D match, TRBD1 (5 bases). Germline CDR1 MDHEN, CDR2 SYDVKM. V lost 6 bases and J lost 8, with 10 bases in between. The CDR3 loop spans 12 amino acids. The CDR3 DNA reads TGTGCCAGCAGGGGGCAGGAGGAAAAACTGTTTTTT. Encoded protein: CASRGQEEKLFF. The whole variable domain, remainder taken from reference TRBV28 and TRBJ1-4, is DVKVTQSSRYLVKRTGEKVFLECVQDMDHENMFWYRQDPGLGLRLIYFSYDVKMKEKGDIPEGYSVSREKKERFSLILESASTNQTSMYLCASRGQEEKLFFGSGTQLSVL.

V usage is TRBV11-2 and J usage is TRBJ2-5; 12 bases map to TRBD1. Germline V gives CDR1 SGHAT, CDR2 FQNNGV. The CDR3 runs to 16 residues. V trimming: 4 bases; J trimming: 5 bases; junction bases outside the gene matches: 8. The CDR3 sequence is CASSSGQGAVEETQYF. CDR3 nucleotides: TGTGCCAGCAGCTCGGGACAGGGGGCCGTGGAGGAGACCCAGTACTTC.

V is TRBV5-1 and J is TRBJ2-5; 8 nucleotides match TRBD2. CDR3 size: 13 residues. V was pared by 0 bases and J by 5 bases, with 0 bases of the junction left unmatched. Germline CDR1 reads SGHRS; CDR2 reads YFSETQ. CDR3 residues: CASSLGLAETQYF. CDR3 DNA sequence: TGCGCCAGCAGCTTGGGACTAGCGGAGACCCAGTACTTC. Using reference TRBV5-1 and TRBJ2-5 for the parts outside the CDR3, the full variable domain is KAGVTQTPRYLIKTRGQQVTLSCSPISGHRSVSWYQQTPGQGLQFLFEYFSETQRNKGNFPGRFSGRQFSNSRSEMNVSTLELGDSALYLCASSLGLAETQYFGPGTRLLVL.

The chain couples TRBV5-5 to TRBJ1-1; possible D gene TRBD1, 5 bases. Per the germline V gene, CDR1 is SGHKS and CDR2 is YYEKEE (reference sequence). The CDR3 spans 16 residues. Trimming left V 0 bases short and J 1 base short, with 13 bases between. DNA of the CDR3: TGTGCCAGCAGCTTGGTGGCAGGGAAAGGGAACACTGAAGCTTTCTTT. Encoded protein: CASSLVAGKGNTEAFF.

The chain uses TRBV25-1 and TRBJ2-7, with TRBD2 matching over 8 bases. This CDR3 region has 13 residues. V gave up 4 bases and J gave up 4 bases; unmatched junction bases: 3. Germline assignment: CDR1 MGHDK and CDR2 SYGVNS. The CDR3 bases are TGTGCCAGCAGTGCGGGGGGGGGATACGAGCAGTACTTC. This sequence encodes CASSAGGGYEQYF.

Here the CDR3 reads CASAPQGGGNTIYF. The CDR3 DNA reads as TGTGCCAGCGCCCCCCAGGGTGGAGGAAACACCATATATTTT. The chain employs TRBV5-8 and TRBJ1-3; weak D call: TRBD1 (5 bases). Trimming stripped 7 bases from V and 4 bases from J, with 15 bases between. CDR1 is SGHTS, CDR2 YDEGEE, per germline. CDR3 length: 14 amino acids.

The V and J genes are TRBV6-1 and TRBJ1-4; D may be TRBD1 (5 bases). CDR1 is MNHNS, CDR2 SASEGT, per germline. The V end lost 6 bases, the J end lost 6 bases, and 17 bases lay between the germline ends. This CDR3 is built from 15 residues. The DNA for the CDR3 is TGTGCCAGCAGCGCCTGGGGGGGAGGGGATGAAAAACTGTTTTTT. This codes for CASSAWGGGDEKLFF.

The CDR3 loop is CASSDLHRGPNYGYTF. CDR3 sequence (DNA): TGTGCCAGCAGTGACTTACACAGGGGGCCGAACTATGGCTACACCTTC. This rearrangement joins TRBV6-1 to TRBJ1-2, with 9 bases lining up with TRBD1. Per germline, CDR1 MNHNS and CDR2 SASEGT. The CDR3 covers 16 residues. V lost 3 bases, J lost 2 bases, and 7 bases stayed unmatched.

The chain uses TRBV5-6 and TRBJ1-2, with D tentatively TRBD1 (5 bases). Germline CDR1 is SGHDT and CDR2 is YYEEEE. This CDR3 contains 16 residues. V lost 4 bases, J lost 8 bases, and 24 bases lay in between. The CDR3 bases are TGTGCCAGCAGCCTACATCCCGCCGGGTTACAGGTCGGCTACACCTTC. Residues: CASSLHPAGLQVGYTF.

J is TRBJ2-7 and V is TRBV28; the match to TRBD1 covers 7 bases. The germline V gene has CDR1 MDHEN and CDR2 SYDVKM. CDR3 length: 14 amino acids. Losses at the gene ends were 8 bases for V and 2 bases for J; bases not matched to a gene: 9. The CDR3 nucleotides read TGTGCCAGCTTACCCGGGACAGCTCCCTACGAGCAGTACTTC. Its protein product is CASLPGTAPYEQYF. The full variable domain, in which reference TRBV28 and TRBJ2-7 provide the parts outside the CDR3, is DVKVTQSSRYLVKRTGEKVFLECVQDMDHENMFWYRQDPGLGLRLIYFSYDVKMKEKGDIPEGYSVSREKKERFSLILESASTNQTSMYLCASLPGTAPYEQYFGPGTRLTVT.

The chain couples TRBV19 to TRBJ1-1; D perhaps matches TRBD1 (5 bases). V lost 7 bases, J lost 2 bases, and 20 bases lay in between. Germline values: CDR1 LNHDA, CDR2 SQIVND (reference sequence). The CDR3 has 16 amino acids. For the CDR3, the DNA is TGTGCCAGTACCAACCGGGTGGTCGGGGGAAACACTGAAGCTTTCTTT. Its protein product is CASTNRVVGGNTEAFF.

V gene TRBV9 combines with J gene TRBJ1-1; D unclear. The germline V and J ends were trimmed by 0 bases and 3 bases, with 15 bases remaining between them. This CDR3 has 16 residues. Germline V gene lookup returns CDR1 SGDLS and CDR2 YYNGEE. CDR3 nucleotides: TGTGCCAGCAGCGTAGCTCCGCCCGGGAGGGACACTGAAGCTTTCTTT. This encodes CASSVAPPGRDTEAFF.

The V gene is TRBV19, the J gene TRBJ2-3; 12 bases are a match to TRBD2. Germline V gives CDR1 LNHDA, CDR2 SQIVND (reference sequence). V shed 0 bases and J 5 bases; nucleotides not matched to a gene: 3. This CDR3 comprises 16 residues. In DNA, the CDR3 is TGTGCCAGTAGTATAGACCTAGCGGGAGGGAGAGATACGCAGTATTTT. Translated, it gives CASSIDLAGGRDTQYF.

This clone was found once. The V and J genes are TRBV28 and TRBJ2-7; 8 bases align to TRBD2. CDR1 and CDR2 from the germline V gene are MDHEN and SYDVKM. V lost 5 bases, J lost 4 bases, and 4 bases stayed unmatched. This CDR3 spans 13 amino acids. The CDR3 protein is CASSPLAGYEQYF. The CDR3 DNA follows: TGTGCCAGCAGTCCCTTAGCGGGGTACGAGCAGTACTTC.